What follows are 19 T cell receptor beta chains derived from one specimen sequenced in a study of identical twins. Each CDR3 protein is one row after TCRdb ran MiXCR on the 5' RACE reads. The profile shows roughly 230,000 distinct CDR3 sequences, about 8% of them singletons. This same sample was also part of a study on yellow fever vaccine responses in identical twins.

The sequenced sample consisted of CD8+ T cells sorted from blood. These receptors were taken from a woman under 30 in good health.

This clonotype was seen only a few times. The chain uses TRBV7-9 and TRBJ2-5; 7 bases fit TRBD1. The CDR3 covers 15 residues. Germline CDR1 is SEHNR and CDR2 is FQNEAQ (reference sequence). J gave up 2 bases and V 5 bases, and 8 bases lay outside the gene matches. CDR3 nucleotides: TGTGCCAGCAGCCGACAGGGCGAACTTCAAGAGACCCAGTACTTC. Protein: CASSRQGELQETQYF.

The sample holds many counts of this clonotype. The V and J genes are TRBV27 and TRBJ2-1; 8 positions match TRBD2. The CDR3 is 15 amino acids. The V gene end was trimmed by 5 bases and the J gene end by 4 bases; junction bases not matched to a gene: 7. In germline, CDR1 is MNHEY, CDR2 SMNVEV (reference sequence). The DNA for the CDR3 is TGTGCCAGCAGTGAGCGGGGGAGTCGGTACAATGAGCAGTTCTTC. It translates to CASSERGSRYNEQFF.

This clonotype was found many times. The J gene is TRBJ2-1, the V gene TRBV7-9, with a weak D call TRBD1 (5 bases). The CDR3 runs 15 residues. V was cut by 3 bases and J by 0 bases, with 9 bases left in between. The V gene's germline CDR1 is SEHNR and CDR2 FQNEAQ (reference sequence). The CDR3 protein is CASSLQGSSYNEQFF. CDR3 in DNA: TGTGCCAGCAGCTTGCAGGGAAGCTCCTACAATGAGCAGTTCTTC.

In its sample, this clonotype was seen many times. The rearrangement joins TRBV20-1 to TRBJ2-5, with D perhaps matching TRBD1 or TRBD2 (5 bases each). The CDR3 loop spans 14 amino acids. Germline CDR1 reads DFQATT; CDR2 reads SNEGSKA (reference sequence). Trimming cost V 5 bases and J 5 bases, with 18 bases left between them. CDR3 amino acids: CSARGVSPTETQYF. As DNA, the CDR3 is TGCAGTGCTCGGGGCGTCTCCCCCACTGAGACCCAGTACTTC.

This clonotype was found a few times. The chain is built from TRBV11-2 and TRBJ2-7; D is unclear. V was cut by 0 bases and J by 3 bases, with 9 bases left in between. The CDR3 has 14 residues. The germline V gene encodes CDR1 SGHAT and CDR2 FQNNGV. CDR3 coding DNA: TGTGCCAGCAGCTTAGATACGGCCGACTACGAGCAGTACTTC. It encodes CASSLDTADYEQYF.

The rearrangement joins TRBV4-1 to TRBJ1-1; D possibly corresponds to TRBD1 (6 bases). Germline CDR1 MGHRA, CDR2 YSYEKL. The V gene lost 3 bases and the J gene lost 0 bases, with 14 bases spanning the gap. There are 16 residues in the CDR3. CDR3 coding DNA: TGCGCCAGCAGCCAGGAACTCGCAGGGGTGAACACTGAAGCTTTCTTT. Translated: CASSQELAGVNTEAFF.

At least ten counts were recorded for this clonotype. V is TRBV29-1 and J is TRBJ2-7; TRBD1 aligns across 8 bases. This CDR3 comprises 14 residues. Germline CDR1 SQVTM, CDR2 ANQGSEA. V lost 3 bases and J lost 4; bases outside the gene matches: 8. The CDR3 region has the DNA TGCAGCGTTGACGGCAGGGGGCAACCTTACGAGCAGTACTTC. Its protein product is CSVDGRGQPYEQYF.

This clonotype has a count of ten or more. The chain combines TRBV29-1 with TRBJ1-6; perhaps TRBD1 as D (5 bases). The V gene lost 2 bases and the J gene lost 0 bases, with 11 bases spanning the gap. The CDR3 totals 16 residues. Germline lookup yields CDR1 SQVTM and CDR2 ANQGSEA. CDR3 sequence reads: CSVERAGDSYNSPLHF. CDR3 in DNA: TGCAGCGTTGAACGGGCGGGGGACTCCTATAATTCACCCCTCCACTTT.

This clonotype was found many times. V and J are TRBV5-1 and TRBJ2-3; no definite D call. Germline V gives CDR1 SGHRS, CDR2 YFSETQ. The CDR3 totals 13 residues. V was shortened by 2 bases and J by 5 bases, with 9 bases between the two germline ends. The CDR3 is CASSLNGGDTQYF. In DNA form, the CDR3 reads TGCGCCAGCAGCTTAAACGGCGGAGATACGCAGTATTTT.

This clonotype was seen a handful of times. This chain connects TRBV5-5 to TRBJ2-2; 7 nucleotides line up with TRBD1. This CDR3 spans 15 amino acids. V trimming: 3 bases; J trimming: 6 bases; junction bases outside the gene matches: 8. CDR1 and CDR2 from the germline V gene are SGHKS and YYEKEE (reference sequence). The CDR3 here is CASSSVQGLAGELFF. CDR3 nucleotide sequence: TGTGCCAGCAGCTCAGTACAGGGGTTGGCCGGGGAGCTGTTTTTT.

This clonotype appeared many times. The chain couples TRBV6-2 or TRBV6-3 to TRBJ2-7, with TRBD2 matching over 16 bases. The CDR3 has 15 amino acids. CDR1 and CDR2 from the germline V gene are MNHEY and SVGEGT. Trimming cost V 6 bases and J 5 bases; bases outside gene matches: 4. CDR3 in DNA: TGTGCCAGCAGCCAGGGACTAGCGGGAGGGGACGAGCAGTACTTC. It encodes CASSQGLAGGDEQYF.

As regards this clonotype: One end of the junction is discordant with germline, which a read error may explain. This rearrangement joins TRBV2 to TRBJ2-3; TRBD1 might be the D (5 bases). The CDR3 has 15 amino acids. Per germline, CDR1 SNHLY and CDR2 FYNNEI. The CDR3 protein is CASQGDLPLLDTRYF. The CDR3 nucleotides read TGTGCCAGCCAAGGGGATCTGCCCCTTCTAGATACGCGGTATTTT.

The gene calls are TRBV12-3 or TRBV12-4 and TRBJ2-5; no definite D call. The V end was cut by 6 bases, the J end by 4 bases, with 12 bases between. The CDR3 totals 13 residues. CDR3 in amino acids: CASSLGPRETQYF. In nucleotides, the CDR3 is TGTGCCAGCAGCCTCGGGCCGAGAGAGACCCAGTACTTC.

This chain links TRBV11-2 with TRBJ2-3, with D hard to call. CDR1 is SGHAT, CDR2 FQNNGV, per germline. There are 13 residues in the CDR3. With 5 bases removed from V and 5 bases from J, the gap between germline ends came to 11 bases. In nucleotides, the CDR3 is TGTGCCAGCAGCCAAATGACGGGAGATACGCAGTATTTT. Translating it yields CASSQMTGDTQYF.

The CDR3 coding sequence is TGTGCCAGCAGTTTACCAGGAGCGGGAGATGCCTACAATGAGCAGTTCTTC. This translates into CASSLPGAGDAYNEQFF. The genes are TRBV27 and TRBJ2-1, with 8 bases that match TRBD2. Germline-derived CDR1 and CDR2 are MNHEY and SMNVEV (reference sequence). The junction had 8 bases not matched to a gene; V was cut back by 2 bases and J by 2 bases. The CDR3 runs to 17 residues.

The chain joins TRBV6-2 or TRBV6-3 to TRBJ2-7; possible D gene TRBD1, 6 bases. V lost 0 bases, J lost 2 bases, and 11 bases lay in between. Germline values: CDR1 MNHEY, CDR2 SVGEGT. This CDR3 contains 15 residues. The chain's CDR3 is CASSYSGRGTYEQYF. The CDR3 bases are TGTGCCAGCAGTTACTCTGGCAGGGGCACCTACGAGCAGTACTTC.

This clonotype was seen a handful of times. This rearrangement joins TRBV27 to TRBJ2-5; TRBD1 aligns across 9 bases. The CDR3 has 15 amino acids. The V segment lost 5 bases and the J segment 6 bases; nucleotides outside the gene matches: 10. The germline gives CDR1 MNHEY, CDR2 SMNVEV (reference sequence). The CDR3 loop reads CASSPRQGVGQTQYF. CDR3 DNA sequence: TGTGCCAGCAGTCCCCGACAGGGGGTAGGACAGACCCAGTACTTC.

The sample holds a few counts of this clonotype. The rearrangement uses TRBV27 and TRBJ2-3; D not certain. Germline V gene lookup returns CDR1 MNHEY and CDR2 SMNVEV (reference sequence). With 5 bases removed from V and 7 bases from J, the gap between germline ends came to 10 bases. This CDR3 comprises 12 residues. In DNA form, the CDR3 reads TGTGCCAGCAGTCTCGATGATAATACGCAGTATTTT. It encodes CASSLDDNTQYF.

The V and J genes are TRBV7-8 and TRBJ2-5; D perhaps matches TRBD1 (6 bases). Germline V lookup: CDR1 SGHVS, CDR2 FQNEAQ. Between the trimmed V and J ends, which lost 5 bases and 8 bases, there was a span of 27 bases. The CDR3 length is 17 residues. The CDR3 DNA sequence: TGTGCCAGCAGCCCCCCAAAGTGGACAGACGCCCCCACCACCCAGTACTTC. Amino acids: CASSPPKWTDAPTTQYF.